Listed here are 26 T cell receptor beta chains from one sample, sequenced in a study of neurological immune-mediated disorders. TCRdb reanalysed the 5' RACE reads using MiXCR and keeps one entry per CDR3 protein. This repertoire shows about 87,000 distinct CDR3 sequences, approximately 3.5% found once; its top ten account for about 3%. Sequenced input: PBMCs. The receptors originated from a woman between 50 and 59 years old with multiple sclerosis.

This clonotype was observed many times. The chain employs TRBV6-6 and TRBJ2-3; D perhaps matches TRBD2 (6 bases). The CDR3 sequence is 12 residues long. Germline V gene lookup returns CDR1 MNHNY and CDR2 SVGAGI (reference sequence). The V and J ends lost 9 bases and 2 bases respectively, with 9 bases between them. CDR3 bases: TGTGCCAGTGCGGGGTCCACAGATACGCAGTATTTT. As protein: CASAGSTDTQYF.

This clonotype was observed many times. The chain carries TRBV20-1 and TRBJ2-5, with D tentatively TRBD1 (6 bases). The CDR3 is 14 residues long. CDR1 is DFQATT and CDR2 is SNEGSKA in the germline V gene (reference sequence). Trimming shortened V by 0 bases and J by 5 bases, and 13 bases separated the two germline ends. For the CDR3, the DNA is TGCAGTGCTAGAGATCTGGGTCAGGGGGAGACCCAGTACTTC. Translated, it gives CSARDLGQGETQYF.

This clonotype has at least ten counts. CDR3 loop: CASSFPQNTGELFF. DNA of the CDR3: TGCGCCAGCAGCTTCCCTCAGAACACCGGGGAGCTGTTTTTT. The rearrangement uses TRBV5-1 and TRBJ2-2; no clear D gene. Germline V gene data show CDR1 as SGHRS and CDR2 as YFSETQ. Trimming removed 2 bases at V and 1 base at J, with 6 bases between. The CDR3 consists of 14 residues.

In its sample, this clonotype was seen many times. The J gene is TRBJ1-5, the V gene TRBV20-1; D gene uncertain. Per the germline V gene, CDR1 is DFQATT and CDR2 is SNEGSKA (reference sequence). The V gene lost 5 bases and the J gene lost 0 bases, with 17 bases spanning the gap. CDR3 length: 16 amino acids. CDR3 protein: CSAANVGVYSNQPQHF. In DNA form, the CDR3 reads TGCAGTGCTGCCAACGTTGGGGTCTATAGCAATCAGCCCCAGCATTTT.

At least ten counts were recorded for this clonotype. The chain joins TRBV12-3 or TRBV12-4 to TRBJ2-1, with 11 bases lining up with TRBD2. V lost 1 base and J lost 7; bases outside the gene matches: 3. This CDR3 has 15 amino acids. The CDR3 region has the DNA TGTGCCAGCAGTTTAGTAGCGGGGGGGAAGAATGAGCAGTTCTTC. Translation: CASSLVAGGKNEQFF.

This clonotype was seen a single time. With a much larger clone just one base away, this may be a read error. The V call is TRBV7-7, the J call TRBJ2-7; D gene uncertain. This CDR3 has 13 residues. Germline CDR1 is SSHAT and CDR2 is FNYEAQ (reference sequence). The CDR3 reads CASSLKQNYEQYF. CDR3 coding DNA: TGTGCTAGCAGCTTAAAGCAGAACTACGAGCAGTACTTC. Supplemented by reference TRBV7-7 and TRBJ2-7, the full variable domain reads GAGVSQSPRYKVTKRGQDVTLRCDPISSHATLYWYQQALGQGPEFLTYFNYEAQPDKSGLPSDRFSAERPEGSISTLTIQRTEQRDSAMYRCASSLKQNYEQYFGPGTRLTVT.

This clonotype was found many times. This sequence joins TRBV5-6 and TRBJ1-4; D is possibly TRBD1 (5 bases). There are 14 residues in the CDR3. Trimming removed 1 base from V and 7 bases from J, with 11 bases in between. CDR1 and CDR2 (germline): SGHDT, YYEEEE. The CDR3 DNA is TGTGCCAGCAGCTTGACAGGACCAACTGAAAAACTGTTTTTT. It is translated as CASSLTGPTEKLFF.

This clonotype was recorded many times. The CDR3 sequence: CASSLKDTSPFYGYTF. CDR3 coding DNA: TGTGCCAGCAGCCTTAAGGACACATCTCCCTTCTATGGCTACACCTTC. The chain couples TRBV14 to TRBJ1-2; the D gene is possibly TRBD1 (5 bases). The V end was cut by 4 bases, the J end by 4 bases, with 19 bases between. Germline V gene data show CDR1 as SGHDN and CDR2 as FVKESK. The CDR3 runs 16 residues.

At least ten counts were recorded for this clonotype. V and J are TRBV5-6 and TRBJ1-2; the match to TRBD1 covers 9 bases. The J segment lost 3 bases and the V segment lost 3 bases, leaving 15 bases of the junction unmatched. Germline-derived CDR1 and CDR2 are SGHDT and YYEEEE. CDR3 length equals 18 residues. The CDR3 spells CASSSQTRDRVLYYGYTF. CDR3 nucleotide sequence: TGTGCCAGCAGCTCACAAACCCGGGACAGGGTTCTTTACTATGGCTACACCTTC.

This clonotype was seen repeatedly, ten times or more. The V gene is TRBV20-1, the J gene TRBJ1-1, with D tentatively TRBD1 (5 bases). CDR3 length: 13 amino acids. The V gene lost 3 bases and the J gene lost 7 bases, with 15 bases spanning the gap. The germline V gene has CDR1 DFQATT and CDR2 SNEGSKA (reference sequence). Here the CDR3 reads CSARLGGGGEAFF. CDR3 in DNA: TGCAGTGCTAGGCTGGGGGGAGGCGGTGAAGCTTTCTTT.

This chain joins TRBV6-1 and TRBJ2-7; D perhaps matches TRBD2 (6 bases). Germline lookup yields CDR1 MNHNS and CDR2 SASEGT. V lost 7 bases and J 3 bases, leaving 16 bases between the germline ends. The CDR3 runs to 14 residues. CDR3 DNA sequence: TGTGCCAGCAAGGCGAGACTAGGGGACTACGAGCAGTACTTC. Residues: CASKARLGDYEQYF.

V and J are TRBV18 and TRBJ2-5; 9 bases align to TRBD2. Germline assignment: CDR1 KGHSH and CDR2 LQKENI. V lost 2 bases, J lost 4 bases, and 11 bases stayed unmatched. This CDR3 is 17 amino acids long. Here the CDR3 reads CASSPFAGGTQGETQYF. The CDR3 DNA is TGTGCCAGCTCACCATTTGCGGGGGGGACCCAAGGAGAGACCCAGTACTTC.

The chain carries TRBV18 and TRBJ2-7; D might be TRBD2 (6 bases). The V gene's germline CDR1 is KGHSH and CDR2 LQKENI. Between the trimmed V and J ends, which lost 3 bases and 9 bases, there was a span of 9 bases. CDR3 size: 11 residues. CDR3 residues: CASSPDSGQYF. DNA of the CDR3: TGTGCCAGCTCACCTGATAGCGGGCAGTACTTC.

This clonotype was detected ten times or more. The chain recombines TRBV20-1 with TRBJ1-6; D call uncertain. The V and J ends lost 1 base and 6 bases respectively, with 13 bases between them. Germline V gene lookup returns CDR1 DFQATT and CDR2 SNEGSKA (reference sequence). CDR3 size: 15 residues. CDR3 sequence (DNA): TGCAGTGCTAGAGGTCTCAGCCAAAGTAATTCACCCCTCCACTTT. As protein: CSARGLSQSNSPLHF.

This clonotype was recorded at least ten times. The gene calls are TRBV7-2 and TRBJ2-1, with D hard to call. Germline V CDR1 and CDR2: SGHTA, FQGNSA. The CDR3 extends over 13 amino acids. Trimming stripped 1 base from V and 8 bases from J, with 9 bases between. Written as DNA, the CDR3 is TGTGCCAGCAGCTTAGTGGCCAACTATGAGCAGTTCTTC. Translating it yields CASSLVANYEQFF.

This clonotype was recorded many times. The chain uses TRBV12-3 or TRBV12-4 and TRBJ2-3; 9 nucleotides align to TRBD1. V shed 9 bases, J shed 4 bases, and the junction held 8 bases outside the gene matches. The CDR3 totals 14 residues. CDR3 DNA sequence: TGTGCCAGTCCGGGACAGGGAGGGCCAGATACGCAGTATTTT. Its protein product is CASPGQGGPDTQYF.

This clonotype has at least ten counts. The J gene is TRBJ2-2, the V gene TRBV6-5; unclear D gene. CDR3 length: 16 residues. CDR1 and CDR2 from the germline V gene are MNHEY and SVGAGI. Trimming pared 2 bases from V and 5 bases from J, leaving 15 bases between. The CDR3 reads CASSYTTLLGTGELFF. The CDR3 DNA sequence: TGTGCCAGCAGTTACACCACTTTATTGGGTACCGGGGAGCTGTTTTTT.

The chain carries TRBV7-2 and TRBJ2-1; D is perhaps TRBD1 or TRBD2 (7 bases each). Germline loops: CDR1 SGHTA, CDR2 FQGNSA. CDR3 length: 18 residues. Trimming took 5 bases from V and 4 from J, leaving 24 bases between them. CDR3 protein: CASSHSNLGGTAYNEQFF. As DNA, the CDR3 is TGTGCCAGCAGCCACTCCAACCTGGGGGGGACAGCATACAATGAGCAGTTCTTC.

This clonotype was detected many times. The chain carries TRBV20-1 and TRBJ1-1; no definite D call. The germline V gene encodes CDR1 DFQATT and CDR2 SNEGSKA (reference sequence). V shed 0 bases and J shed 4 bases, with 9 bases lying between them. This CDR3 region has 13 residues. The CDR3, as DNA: TGCAGTGCTAGAGATCCTGGGGTCACTGAAGCTTTCTTT. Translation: CSARDPGVTEAFF.

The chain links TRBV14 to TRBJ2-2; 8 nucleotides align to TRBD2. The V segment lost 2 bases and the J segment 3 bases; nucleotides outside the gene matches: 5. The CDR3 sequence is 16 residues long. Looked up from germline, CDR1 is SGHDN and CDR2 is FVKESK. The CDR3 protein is CASSQKSGGHTGELFF. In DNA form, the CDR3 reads TGTGCCAGCAGCCAAAAAAGCGGGGGCCACACCGGGGAGCTGTTTTTT.

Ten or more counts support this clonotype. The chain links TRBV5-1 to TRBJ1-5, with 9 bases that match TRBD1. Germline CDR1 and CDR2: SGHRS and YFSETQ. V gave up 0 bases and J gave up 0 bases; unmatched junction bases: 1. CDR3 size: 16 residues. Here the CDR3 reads CASSLGTGDSNQPQHF. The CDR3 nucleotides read TGCGCCAGCAGCTTGGGGACAGGGGATAGCAATCAGCCCCAGCATTTT.

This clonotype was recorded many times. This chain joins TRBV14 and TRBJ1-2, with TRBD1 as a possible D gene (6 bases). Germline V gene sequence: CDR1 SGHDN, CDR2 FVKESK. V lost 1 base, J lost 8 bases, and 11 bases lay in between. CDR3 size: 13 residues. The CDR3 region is CASSQGRGRGYTF. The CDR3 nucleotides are TGTGCCAGCAGCCAAGGCAGGGGCAGAGGCTACACCTTC.

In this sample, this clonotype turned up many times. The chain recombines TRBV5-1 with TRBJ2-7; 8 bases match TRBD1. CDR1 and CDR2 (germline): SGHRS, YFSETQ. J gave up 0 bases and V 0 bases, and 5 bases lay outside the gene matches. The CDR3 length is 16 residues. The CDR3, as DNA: TGCGCCAGCAGCTTGGGTGAGACAGGGGTCTCCTACGAGCAGTACTTC. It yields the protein CASSLGETGVSYEQYF.

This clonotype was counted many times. The CDR3 coding sequence is TGCGCCAGCAGTAGCCGCCGGGGGGGGATGTTTTTT. It is translated as CASSSRRGGMFF. The rearrangement uses TRBV10-1 and TRBJ2-2; 8 bases are shared with TRBD2. V trimming: 5 bases; J trimming: 15 bases; junction bases outside the gene matches: 8. Looked up from germline, CDR1 is WNHNN and CDR2 is SYGVQD (reference sequence). The CDR3 sequence is 12 residues long.

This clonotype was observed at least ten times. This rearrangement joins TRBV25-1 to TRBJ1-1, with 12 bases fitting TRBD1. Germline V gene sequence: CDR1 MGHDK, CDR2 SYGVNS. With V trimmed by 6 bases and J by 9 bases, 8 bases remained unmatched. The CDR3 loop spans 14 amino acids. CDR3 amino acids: CASSATGTGGKAFF. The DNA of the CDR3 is TGTGCCAGCAGCGCGACGGGGACAGGGGGCAAAGCTTTCTTT.

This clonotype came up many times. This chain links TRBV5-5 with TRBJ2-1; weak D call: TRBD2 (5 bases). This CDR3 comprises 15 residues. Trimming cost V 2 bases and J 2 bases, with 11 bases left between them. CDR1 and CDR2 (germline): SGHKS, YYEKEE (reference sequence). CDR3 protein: CASSFPSPAYNEQFF. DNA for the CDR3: TGTGCCAGCAGCTTCCCTAGCCCAGCCTACAATGAGCAGTTCTTC.